Below are 22 T cell receptor beta chains sequenced from a single sample in a study of beta chain features in type 1 diabetes. The sequenced template was cDNA made from the entire isolated RNA. Generated by immunoSEQ multiplex PCR, the TCRdb table keeps only in-frame clones and is missing some. The repertoire holds hundreds of thousands of clones, with approximately 31% as singletons. Sequenced sample: naive CD4+ T cells from blood. Receptors originate from a man between 18 and 35 years old in good health.

The chain has TRBV9 and TRBJ2-2, with 8 bases matching TRBD1. Unmatched junction bases numbered 11, after V lost 3 bases and J lost 4 bases. Per germline, CDR1 SGDLS and CDR2 YYNGEE. This CDR3 region has 17 residues. DNA of the CDR3: TGTGCCAGCAGCGACGCGCAGGGGGCTCCCACCACCGGGGAGCTGTTTTTT. Amino acid sequence: CASSDAQGAPTTGELFF.

This clone has only a few counts. The chain has TRBV28 and TRBJ2-7, with 10 nucleotides matching TRBD2. The germline gives CDR1 MDHEN, CDR2 SYDVKM. The V and J ends lost 5 bases and 7 bases, in that order; junction bases with no gene match: 11. The CDR3 consists of 15 residues. The CDR3 DNA sequence: TGTGCCAGCAGTGGGCTAGCGGGAGCGGTGAGGGAGCAGTACTTC. Protein sequence: CASSGLAGAVREQYF.

The V call is TRBV5-4, the J call TRBJ2-1; 7 bases map to TRBD2. Per the germline V gene, CDR1 is SGHNT and CDR2 is YYREEE (reference sequence). There are 18 residues in the CDR3. With 0 bases clipped from V and 0 bases from J, the junction kept 9 bases outside the gene matches. The CDR3: CASSLGDPGLISYNEQFF. The CDR3 bases are TGTGCCAGCAGCTTGGGGGACCCGGGACTAATCTCCTACAATGAGCAGTTCTTC.

In its sample, this clone was seen a few times. The genes are TRBV15 and TRBJ2-2; D might be TRBD2 (5 bases). The CDR3 covers 15 residues. Germline V lookup: CDR1 LNHNV, CDR2 YYDKDF (reference sequence). V was trimmed by 4 bases and J by 5 bases, leaving 14 bases between them. In nucleotides, the CDR3 is TGTGCCACCAGCACAGGCCCCACTAGGACCGGGGAGCTGTTTTTT. It codes for CATSTGPTRTGELFF.

This clone was seen a handful of times. The genes are TRBV7-9 and TRBJ2-7, with D uncertain. V shed 5 bases and J shed 7 bases, with 9 bases lying between them. Germline lookup yields CDR1 SEHNR and CDR2 FQNEAQ (reference sequence). The CDR3 extends over 11 amino acids. CDR3 coding DNA: TGTGCCAGCAGCCCGAGCTGGGAGCAGTACTTC. Translation gives CASSPSWEQYF.

This clone occurred a few times. The chain links TRBV30 to TRBJ2-1; D possibly corresponds to TRBD1 (6 bases). The V end lost 5 bases, the J end lost 2 bases, and 13 bases lay between the germline ends. The length of the CDR3 is 14 residues. Germline V CDR1 and CDR2: GTSNPN, SVGIG (reference sequence). The CDR3 loop is CAWVQQGPYNEQFF. The DNA of the CDR3 is TGTGCCTGGGTCCAACAGGGCCCCTACAATGAGCAGTTCTTC.

V is TRBV25-1 and J is TRBJ2-1, with 8 positions matching TRBD2. The CDR3 covers 12 residues. The J segment lost 9 bases and the V segment lost 8 bases, leaving 6 bases of the junction unmatched. Per the germline V gene, CDR1 is MGHDK and CDR2 is SYGVNS. CDR3 protein: CASAGGYGEQFF. Here the CDR3 DNA reads TGTGCCAGCGCGGGAGGTTACGGTGAGCAGTTCTTC.

The chain has TRBV20-1 and TRBJ2-7; D remains unclear. CDR3 length: 11 residues. Germline V gene sequence: CDR1 DFQATT, CDR2 SNEGSKA (reference sequence). Trimming shortened V by 7 bases and J by 4 bases, and 11 bases separated the two germline ends. DNA for the CDR3: TGCAGTGGAACCGGGCGGTACGAGCAGTACTTC. Translation: CSGTGRYEQYF.

The rearrangement links TRBV7-2 to TRBJ2-7, with D unresolved. The CDR3 is 13 amino acids. Germline V gene lookup returns CDR1 SGHTA and CDR2 FQGNSA. V was pared by 0 bases and J by 4 bases, with 7 bases between. The CDR3 loop is CASSLASRYEQYF. DNA for the CDR3: TGTGCCAGCAGCTTAGCCTCCAGATACGAGCAGTACTTC.

The chain links TRBV29-1 to TRBJ2-5; 7 bases map to TRBD2. CDR3 size: 14 residues. Germline CDR1 is SQVTM and CDR2 is ANQGSEA. J lost 5 bases, V lost 6 bases, and 12 bases had no gene match. In nucleotides, the CDR3 is TGCAGCGTCCCGGGGCTAGCGGCCGGGGAGACCCAGTACTTC. It encodes CSVPGLAAGETQYF.

The chain joins TRBV7-2 to TRBJ2-7; maybe TRBD2 (5 bases). The V gene's germline CDR1 is SGHTA and CDR2 FQGNSA. There are 16 residues in the CDR3. The V end was cut by 1 base, the J end by 3 bases, with 16 bases between. The CDR3: CASSLDRAVASYEQYF. The CDR3 region has the DNA TGTGCCAGCAGCTTAGACCGGGCGGTAGCGAGCTACGAGCAGTACTTC.

The J gene is TRBJ2-5, the V gene TRBV29-1, with D perhaps being TRBD1 or TRBD2 (6 bases each). Germline V gene sequence: CDR1 SQVTM, CDR2 ANQGSEA. Trimming took 2 bases from V and 7 from J, leaving 11 bases between them. The CDR3 sequence is 12 residues long. The CDR3 region is CSVEWPGATQYF. In nucleotides, the CDR3 is TGCAGCGTTGAATGGCCGGGGGCGACCCAGTACTTC.

This sequence joins TRBV29-1 and TRBJ2-1; D ambiguous. Trimming took 2 bases from V and 8 from J, leaving 7 bases between them. The germline CDR1 and CDR2 sequences are SQVTM and ANQGSEA. CDR3 size: 11 residues. CDR3 DNA: TGCAGCGTTGAACCTCAGGATGAGCAGTTCTTC. This gives the protein CSVEPQDEQFF.

The chain links TRBV30 to TRBJ2-5; D is unresolved. V was cut by 0 bases and J by 4 bases, with 9 bases left in between. The CDR3 contains 13 residues. CDR1 and CDR2 (germline): GTSNPN, SVGIG (reference sequence). The CDR3 bases are TGTGCCTGGAGTGTTTCCGGTGCAGAGACCCAGTACTTC. Translating it yields CAWSVSGAETQYF.

The gene calls are TRBV29-1 and TRBJ2-3, with D perhaps TRBD2 (7 bases). The CDR3 loop spans 13 amino acids. V was clipped by 7 bases and J by 5 bases, with 16 bases between them. Germline loops: CDR1 SQVTM, CDR2 ANQGSEA. The CDR3 is CSGRGRAVDTQYF. The CDR3 bases are TGCAGCGGGAGGGGGAGGGCCGTAGATACGCAGTATTTT.

This clone was counted a single time. This sequence joins TRBV29-1 and TRBJ1-1; D possibly corresponds to TRBD1 (5 bases). There are 12 residues in the CDR3. The germline V gene encodes CDR1 SQVTM and CDR2 ANQGSEA. Trimming left V 1 base short and J 7 bases short, with 10 bases between. The CDR3 coding sequence is TGCAGCGTTGAAGTTGGGGGGGATGAAGCTTTCTTT. Translated: CSVEVGGDEAFF.

V gene TRBV7-8 combines with J gene TRBJ2-1, with 8 bases aligning to TRBD2. From germline, CDR1 is SGHVS and CDR2 FQNEAQ. V gave up 3 bases and J gave up 6 bases; unmatched junction bases: 4. The CDR3 contains 14 residues. The CDR3 region has the DNA TGTGCCAGCAGCTTTCTAGCGGGTATCAATGAGCAGTTCTTC. Amino acid sequence: CASSFLAGINEQFF.

The chain recombines TRBV7-9 with TRBJ2-3; 8 nucleotides align to TRBD2. This CDR3 is 16 amino acids long. V lost 1 base, J lost 2 bases, and 5 bases stayed unmatched. Germline CDR1 and CDR2: SEHNR and FQNEAQ (reference sequence). CDR3 amino acids: CASSLVTGGTTDTQYF. The CDR3 nucleotides are TGTGCCAGCAGCTTAGTTACGGGAGGGACCACAGATACGCAGTATTTT.

The chain is built from TRBV29-1 and TRBJ2-4; TRBD2 aligns across 10 bases. With V trimmed by 4 bases and J by 7 bases, 1 base remained unmatched. The CDR3 loop spans 12 amino acids. Germline values: CDR1 SQVTM, CDR2 ANQGSEA. DNA of the CDR3: TGCAGCGTTGTGACTAGCGGGAACATTCAGTACTTC. It specifies CSVVTSGNIQYF.

As to this clone: The same CDR3 is also encoded by other DNA sequences in this sample. The chain carries TRBV5-1 and TRBJ2-7; D unresolved. V lost 0 bases, J lost 4 bases, and 5 bases lay in between. Germline values: CDR1 SGHRS, CDR2 YFSETQ. CDR3 size: 12 residues. As DNA, the CDR3 is TGCGCCAGCAGCTTGGAAGGTTACGAGCAGTACTTC. Protein: CASSLEGYEQYF.

The gene calls are TRBV11-2 and TRBJ2-1; the D gene is possibly TRBD2 (5 bases). Trimming shortened V by 5 bases and J by 0 bases, and 8 bases separated the two germline ends. Germline loops: CDR1 SGHAT, CDR2 FQNNGV. This CDR3 spans 14 amino acids. This CDR3 reads CASSPDFSYNEQFF. CDR3 DNA sequence: TGTGCCAGCAGCCCGGACTTCTCCTACAATGAGCAGTTCTTC.

The chain uses TRBV7-2 and TRBJ2-7; TRBD2 aligns across 7 bases. The CDR3 is made up of 13 amino acids. V trimming: 2 bases; J trimming: 6 bases; junction bases outside the gene matches: 4. CDR1 is SGHTA and CDR2 is FQGNSA in the germline V gene. The CDR3 region has the DNA TGTGCCAGCAGCTTACAGCGGGGAGGCGAGCAGTACTTC. It codes for CASSLQRGGEQYF. Filled out from reference TRBV7-2 and TRBJ2-7, the complete variable domain reads GAGVSQSPSNKVTEKGKDVELRCDPISGHTALYWYRQSLGQGLEFLIYFQGNSAPDKSGLPSDRFSAERTGGSVSTLTIQRTQQEDSAVYLCASSLQRGGEQYFGPGTRLTVT.